The 18 T cell receptor beta chains given below trace back to one sample, sequenced in a study of Ad26.COV2.S vaccination and SARS-CoV-2 variants. Sequencing used immunoSEQ multiplex PCR; TCRdb keeps in-frame clones, though not all of them. The data contain 430,000 or so clones, approximately 90% of them singletons. As to treatment: some 20 received Ad26.COV2.S at low or high dose, single or two shots; a few received placebo; per-sample allocation not given. The investigators took samples on day 63 after the first vaccine or placebo injection. The sample in question was peripheral blood, obtained in a trial of Ad26.COV2.S vaccine versus placebo. The source of these receptors is a person aged 18-65 years who received the Ad26.COV2.S COVID-19 vaccine or a placebo.

The V gene is TRBV18, the J gene TRBJ1-2; a possible D gene is TRBD1 (5 bases). The CDR3 totals 15 residues. Trimming took 1 base from V and 8 from J, leaving 17 bases between them. The germline V gene encodes CDR1 KGHSH and CDR2 LQKENI. This CDR3 is CASSPLAKGRLGYTF. The CDR3 DNA is TGTGCCAGCTCACCACTCGCGAAGGGGCGTCTCGGCTACACCTTC.

The CDR3 region is CASSELNQETQYF. The CDR3 coding sequence is TGTGCCAGCAGTGAACTGAACCAAGAGACCCAGTACTTC. The chain links TRBV6-1 to TRBJ2-5, with unresolved D. From germline, CDR1 is MNHNS and CDR2 SASEGT. CDR3 size: 13 residues. With 2 bases removed from V and 0 bases from J, the gap between germline ends came to 4 bases.

Only a few counts were recorded for this clone. V and J are TRBV19 and TRBJ1-5; weak D call: TRBD1 (5 bases). V was pared by 9 bases and J by 3 bases, with 12 bases between. The CDR3 has 13 amino acids. Germline CDR1 is LNHDA and CDR2 is SQIVND (reference sequence). The DNA for the CDR3 is TGTGCCAGCTCCCCAGGGTTCAATCAGCCCCAGCATTTT. Translation gives CASSPGFNQPQHF.

The table lists this clone with a count of one. The chain employs TRBV18 and TRBJ2-7, with D possibly TRBD2 on 7 matching bases. CDR1 is KGHSH and CDR2 is LQKENI in the germline V gene. CDR3 length equals 13 residues. V was shortened by 3 bases and J by 5 bases, with 11 bases between the two germline ends. The CDR3 bases are TGTGCCAGCTCACCGGCGGGGGCGGACGAGCAGTACTTC. Translating it yields CASSPAGADEQYF. The whole variable domain, remainder taken from reference TRBV18 and TRBJ2-7, is NAGVMQNPRHLVRRRGQEARLRCSPMKGHSHVYWYRQLPEEGLKFMVYLQKENIIDESGMPKERFSAEFPKEGPSILRIQQVVRGDSAAYFCASSPAGADEQYFGPGTRLTVT.

A single count supports this clone. J is TRBJ2-7 and V is TRBV27; D is undetermined. The CDR3 loop spans 13 amino acids. Germline V gene sequence: CDR1 MNHEY, CDR2 SMNVEV (reference sequence). Trimming pared 2 bases from V and 2 bases from J, leaving 7 bases between. The DNA of the CDR3 is TGTGCCAGCAGTTTAGGGTTCCCCTACGAGCAGTACTTC. Translated: CASSLGFPYEQYF.

The J gene is TRBJ2-2, the V gene TRBV24-1; TRBD2 agrees at 10 bases. Germline V lookup: CDR1 KGHDR, CDR2 SFDVKD. The CDR3 totals 17 residues. Trimming at V came to 5 bases and at J to 4 bases, leaving 9 bases not matched to a gene. Here the CDR3 reads CATSVPSGSGVTGELFF. DNA for the CDR3: TGTGCCACCAGTGTACCTAGCGGGAGTGGGGTCACCGGGGAGCTGTTTTTT.

This sequence joins TRBV7-9 and TRBJ2-2; the D gene is possibly TRBD2 (5 bases). V was shortened by 3 bases and J by 7 bases, with 9 bases between the two germline ends. This CDR3 comprises 13 residues. Germline V gene sequence: CDR1 SEHNR, CDR2 FQNEAQ (reference sequence). The CDR3 loop is CASSFVGVGELFF. In nucleotides, the CDR3 is TGTGCCAGCAGCTTCGTCGGGGTCGGGGAGCTGTTTTTT.

This clone appeared once. The chain has TRBV7-9 and TRBJ2-7; TRBD2 aligns across 10 bases. Trimming cost V 0 bases and J 4 bases; bases outside gene matches: 6. The CDR3 is 16 residues long. Per the germline V gene, CDR1 is SEHNR and CDR2 is FQNEAQ (reference sequence). Written as DNA, the CDR3 is TGTGCCAGCAGCTTAGCGGGTCTAGCGGGAGTTTACGAGCAGTACTTC. Translated, it gives CASSLAGLAGVYEQYF.

The J gene is TRBJ2-2, the V gene TRBV6-5; the match to TRBD2 covers 11 bases. The length of the CDR3 is 13 residues. The V gene end was trimmed by 8 bases and the J gene end by 8 bases; junction bases not matched to a gene: 4. Germline V CDR1 and CDR2: MNHEY, SVGAGI. CDR3 protein: CASRLAGRGELFF. In nucleotides, the CDR3 is TGTGCCAGCCGACTAGCGGGAAGGGGGGAGCTGTTTTTT.

This chain joins TRBV27 and TRBJ2-1; D perhaps matches TRBD2 (5 bases). V shed 2 bases and J shed 4 bases, with 12 bases lying between them. Looked up from germline, CDR1 is MNHEY and CDR2 is SMNVEV (reference sequence). The CDR3 consists of 15 residues. CDR3 in amino acids: CASSLRSAIYNEQFF. CDR3 nucleotides: TGTGCCAGCAGTTTACGTAGCGCTATATACAATGAGCAGTTCTTC.

The DNA for the CDR3 is TGTGCCAGCATGGAAACAGGGGCCTCCTACGAGCAGTACTTC. Residues: CASMETGASYEQYF. This chain joins TRBV2 and TRBJ2-7; 7 nucleotides align to TRBD1. CDR3 length: 14 residues. Germline V lookup: CDR1 SNHLY, CDR2 FYNNEI. With 7 bases clipped from V and 0 bases from J, the junction kept 6 bases outside the gene matches.

This chain links TRBV5-1 with TRBJ2-1, with 12 positions matching TRBD2. V was pared by 4 bases and J by 8 bases, with 7 bases of the junction left unmatched. CDR1 and CDR2 from the germline V gene are SGHRS and YFSETQ. CDR3 length equals 15 residues. The CDR3 coding sequence is TGCGCCAGCAGCACCCTAGCGGGAGGGCCTGATGAGCAGTTCTTC. This translates into CASSTLAGGPDEQFF.

This clone was recorded once. The rearrangement uses TRBV11-2 and TRBJ2-3; the match to TRBD2 covers 10 bases. The trim removed 5 bases at V and 2 bases at J, leaving 10 bases unmatched. Germline CDR1 is SGHAT and CDR2 is FQNNGV. The CDR3 is 17 residues long. CDR3 in DNA: TGTGCCAGCAGCCCCTGGGCTCTAGCGGGAGCCACAGATACGCAGTATTTT. It codes for CASSPWALAGATDTQYF. The variable domain in full, with the rest retrieved from reference TRBV11-2 and TRBJ2-3, is EAGVAQSPRYKIIEKRQSVAFWCNPISGHATLYWYQQILGQGPKLLIQFQNNGVVDDSQLPKDRFSAERLKGVDSTLKIQPAKLEDSAVYLCASSPWALAGATDTQYFGPGTRLTVL.

This chain uses TRBV27 with TRBJ1-6; D not certain. The CDR3 totals 14 residues. The V end lost 2 bases, the J end lost 4 bases, and 6 bases lay between the germline ends. Germline lookup yields CDR1 MNHEY and CDR2 SMNVEV (reference sequence). The CDR3 nucleotides are TGTGCCAGCAGTTTAGGACTGTATAATTCACCCCTCCACTTT. Amino acids: CASSLGLYNSPLHF.

J is TRBJ2-3 and V is TRBV6-5; TRBD1 agrees at 7 bases. In germline, CDR1 is MNHEY, CDR2 SVGAGI. This CDR3 contains 16 residues. The V segment lost 0 bases and the J segment 3 bases; nucleotides outside the gene matches: 6. CDR3 sequence (DNA): TGTGCCAGCAGTTACTCGACAGGGTTGGGGACAGATACGCAGTATTTT. This sequence encodes CASSYSTGLGTDTQYF.

This chain uses TRBV14 with TRBJ1-2; TRBD1 matches at 10 bases. The J segment lost 4 bases and the V segment lost 5 bases, leaving 4 bases of the junction unmatched. The CDR3 spans 14 residues. In germline, CDR1 is SGHDN, CDR2 FVKESK. This CDR3 is CASSAGTGVYGYTF. Written as DNA, the CDR3 is TGTGCCAGCAGCGCCGGGACAGGGGTCTATGGCTACACCTTC. Combining the CDR3 with reference TRBV14 and TRBJ1-2 gives the whole variable domain EAGVTQFPSHSVIEKGQTVTLRCDPISGHDNLYWYRRVMGKEIKFLLHFVKESKQDESGMPNNRFLAERTGGTYSTLKVQPAELEDSGVYFCASSAGTGVYGYTFGSGTRLTVV.

V and J are TRBV24-1 and TRBJ2-1; 10 bases fit TRBD2. The ends lost 0 bases at V and 6 bases at J; junction bases unmatched: 1. The CDR3 is 15 residues long. Germline lookup yields CDR1 KGHDR and CDR2 SFDVKD. CDR3 sequence reads: CATSDLVAGGNEQFF. The CDR3 nucleotides read TGTGCCACCAGTGATTTGGTAGCGGGAGGCAATGAGCAGTTCTTC.

This clone was counted ten times or more. This rearrangement joins TRBV7-9 to TRBJ1-2; 9 bases match TRBD1. Germline-derived CDR1 and CDR2 are SEHNR and FQNEAQ (reference sequence). V dropped 8 bases and J dropped 7; count of bases not matched to a gene: 11. The CDR3 is 14 amino acids. CDR3 sequence: CASYTGQGFGGYTF. CDR3 sequence (DNA): TGTGCCAGCTACACGGGACAGGGCTTTGGTGGCTACACCTTC.